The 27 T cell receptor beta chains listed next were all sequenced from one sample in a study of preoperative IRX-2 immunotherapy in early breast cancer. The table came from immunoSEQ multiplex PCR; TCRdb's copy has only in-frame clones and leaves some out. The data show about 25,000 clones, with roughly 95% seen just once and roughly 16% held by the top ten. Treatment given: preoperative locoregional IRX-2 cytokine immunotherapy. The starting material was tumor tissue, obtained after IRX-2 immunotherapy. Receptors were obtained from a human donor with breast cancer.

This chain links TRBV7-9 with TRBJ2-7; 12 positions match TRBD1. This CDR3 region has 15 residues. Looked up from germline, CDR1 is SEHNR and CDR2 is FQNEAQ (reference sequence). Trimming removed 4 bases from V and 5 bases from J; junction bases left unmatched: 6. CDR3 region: CASSSGQGAWDEQYF. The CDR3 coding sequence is TGTGCCAGCAGCTCGGGACAGGGGGCTTGGGACGAGCAGTACTTC.

CDR3: CASSLAIQAQGNEQYF. The CDR3 DNA reads TGCGCCAGCAGCTTGGCCATCCAGGCGCAAGGTAACGAGCAGTACTTC. The chain combines TRBV5-1 with TRBJ2-7; D is unclear. Trimming took 0 bases from V and 5 from J, leaving 18 bases between them. The CDR3 has 16 amino acids. CDR1 SGHRS and CDR2 YFSETQ come from the germline V gene. The whole variable domain, remainder taken from reference TRBV5-1 and TRBJ2-7, is KAGVTQTPRYLIKTRGQQVTLSCSPISGHRSVSWYQQTPGQGLQFLFEYFSETQRNKGNFPGRFSGRQFSNSRSEMNVSTLELGDSALYLCASSLAIQAQGNEQYFGPGTRLTVT.

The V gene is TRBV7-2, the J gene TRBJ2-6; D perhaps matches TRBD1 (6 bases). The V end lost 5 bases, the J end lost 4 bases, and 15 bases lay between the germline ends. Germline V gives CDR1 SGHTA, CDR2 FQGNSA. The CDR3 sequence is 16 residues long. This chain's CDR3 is CASSRRGADGANVLTF. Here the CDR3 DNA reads TGTGCCAGCAGCCGCAGGGGTGCCGACGGGGCCAACGTCCTGACTTTC.

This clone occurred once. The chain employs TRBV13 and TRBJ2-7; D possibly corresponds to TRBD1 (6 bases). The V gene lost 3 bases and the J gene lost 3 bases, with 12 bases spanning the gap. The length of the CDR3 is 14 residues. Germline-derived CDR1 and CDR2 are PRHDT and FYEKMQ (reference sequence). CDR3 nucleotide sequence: TGTGCCAGCAGCTTGATTGGACAGAACTACGAGCAGTACTTC. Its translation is CASSLIGQNYEQYF.

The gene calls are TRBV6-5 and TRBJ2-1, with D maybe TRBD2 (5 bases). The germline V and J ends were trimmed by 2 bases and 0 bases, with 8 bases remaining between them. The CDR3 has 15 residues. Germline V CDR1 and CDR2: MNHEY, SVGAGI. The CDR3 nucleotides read TGTGCCAGCAGTTACCGAGGACTCTCCTACAATGAGCAGTTCTTC. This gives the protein CASSYRGLSYNEQFF.

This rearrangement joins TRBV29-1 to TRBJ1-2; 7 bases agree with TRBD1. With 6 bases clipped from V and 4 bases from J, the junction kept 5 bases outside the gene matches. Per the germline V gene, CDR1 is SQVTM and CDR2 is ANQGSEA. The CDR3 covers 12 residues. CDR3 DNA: TGCAGCGTCATCCGGGACAGCTATGGCTACACCTTC. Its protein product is CSVIRDSYGYTF.

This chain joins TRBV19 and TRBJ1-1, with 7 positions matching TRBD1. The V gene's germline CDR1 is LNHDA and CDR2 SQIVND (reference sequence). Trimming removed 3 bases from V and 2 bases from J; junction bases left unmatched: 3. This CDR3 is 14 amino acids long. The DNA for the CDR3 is TGTGCCAGTAGTATTGGACAGGTTAACACTGAAGCTTTCTTT. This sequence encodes CASSIGQVNTEAFF.

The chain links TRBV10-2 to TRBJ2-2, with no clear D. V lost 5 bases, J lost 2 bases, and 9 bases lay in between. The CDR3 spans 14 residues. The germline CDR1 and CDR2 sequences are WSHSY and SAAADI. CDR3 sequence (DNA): TGCGCCAGCAGTCTTGTGCCCAACACCGGGGAGCTGTTTTTT. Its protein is CASSLVPNTGELFF.

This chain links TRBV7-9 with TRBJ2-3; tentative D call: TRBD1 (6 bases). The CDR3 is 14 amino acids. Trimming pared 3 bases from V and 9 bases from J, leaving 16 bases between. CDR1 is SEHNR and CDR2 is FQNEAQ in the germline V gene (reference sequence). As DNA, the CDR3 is TGTGCCAGCAGCTTTAGCGCGGGCCAGGGGACGCAGTATTTT. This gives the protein CASSFSAGQGTQYF.

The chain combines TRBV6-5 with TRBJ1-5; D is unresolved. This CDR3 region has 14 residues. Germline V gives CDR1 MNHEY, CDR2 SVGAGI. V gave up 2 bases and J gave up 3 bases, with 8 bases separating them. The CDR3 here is CASSYTGLNQPQHF. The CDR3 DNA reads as TGTGCCAGCAGTTACACCGGACTCAATCAGCCCCAGCATTTT.

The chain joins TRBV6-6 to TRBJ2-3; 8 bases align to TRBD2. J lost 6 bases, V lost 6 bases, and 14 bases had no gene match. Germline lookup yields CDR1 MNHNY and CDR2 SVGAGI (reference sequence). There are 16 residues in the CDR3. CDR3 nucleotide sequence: TGTGCCAGCAGCTTACCGACTAGCGCGAAAGCCGATACGCAGTATTTT. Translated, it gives CASSLPTSAKADTQYF.

CDR3 DNA sequence: TGTGCCAGCAGCTTAGATCGGGTTTCGGCAACTAATGAAAAACTGTTTTTT. Protein: CASSLDRVSATNEKLFF. J is TRBJ1-4 and V is TRBV11-2; D is unclear. The CDR3 runs 17 residues. V gave up 0 bases and J gave up 0 bases, with 11 bases separating them. Germline lookup yields CDR1 SGHAT and CDR2 FQNNGV.

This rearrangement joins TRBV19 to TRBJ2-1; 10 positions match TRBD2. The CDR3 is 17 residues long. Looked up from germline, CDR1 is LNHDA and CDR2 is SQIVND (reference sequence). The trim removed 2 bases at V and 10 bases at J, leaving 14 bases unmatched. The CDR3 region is CASSIQLAGGPAIEQFF. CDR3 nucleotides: TGTGCCAGTAGTATACAATTAGCGGGGGGCCCCGCCATCGAGCAGTTCTTC.

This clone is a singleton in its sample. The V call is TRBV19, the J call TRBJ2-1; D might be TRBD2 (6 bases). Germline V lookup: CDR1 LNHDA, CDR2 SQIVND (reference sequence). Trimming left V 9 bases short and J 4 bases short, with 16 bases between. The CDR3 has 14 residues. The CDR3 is CASRRAGSYNEQFF. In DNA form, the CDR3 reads TGTGCCAGCCGCCGGGCGGGATCATACAATGAGCAGTTCTTC.

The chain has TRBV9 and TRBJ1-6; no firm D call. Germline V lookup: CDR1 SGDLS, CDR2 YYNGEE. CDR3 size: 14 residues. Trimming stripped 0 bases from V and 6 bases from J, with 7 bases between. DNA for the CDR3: TGTGCCAGCAGCGTAGTGTACTCTAATTCACCCCTCCACTTT. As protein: CASSVVYSNSPLHF.

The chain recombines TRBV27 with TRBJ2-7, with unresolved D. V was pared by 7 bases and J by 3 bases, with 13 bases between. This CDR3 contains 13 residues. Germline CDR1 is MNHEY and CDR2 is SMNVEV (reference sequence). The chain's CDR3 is CASKVGVNYEQYF. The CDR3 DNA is TGTGCCAGCAAAGTCGGCGTTAACTACGAGCAGTACTTC.

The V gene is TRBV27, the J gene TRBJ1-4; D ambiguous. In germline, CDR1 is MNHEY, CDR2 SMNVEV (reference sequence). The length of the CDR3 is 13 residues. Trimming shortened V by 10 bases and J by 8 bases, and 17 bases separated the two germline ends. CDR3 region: CAILRDRGEKLFF. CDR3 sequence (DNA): TGTGCCATCCTCCGAGACCGGGGAGAAAAACTGTTTTTT. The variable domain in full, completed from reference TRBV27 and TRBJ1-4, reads EAQVTQNPRYLITVTGKKLTVTCSQNMNHEYMSWYRQDPGLGLRQIYYSMNVEVTDKGDVPEGYKVSRKEKRNFPLILESPSPNQTSLYFCAILRDRGEKLFFGSGTQLSVL.

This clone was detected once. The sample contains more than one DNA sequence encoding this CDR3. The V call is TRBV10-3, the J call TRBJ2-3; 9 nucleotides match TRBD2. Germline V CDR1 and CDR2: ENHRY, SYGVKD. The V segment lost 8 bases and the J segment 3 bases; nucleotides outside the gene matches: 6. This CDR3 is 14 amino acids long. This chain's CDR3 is CAIGLAGLTDTQYF. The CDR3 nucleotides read TGTGCCATCGGGCTAGCGGGGCTTACAGATACGCAGTATTTT.

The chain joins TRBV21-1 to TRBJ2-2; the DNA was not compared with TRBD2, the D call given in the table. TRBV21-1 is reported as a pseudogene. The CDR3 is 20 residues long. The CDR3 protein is CASSSRGSGLAGAGTGELFF. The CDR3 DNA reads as TGTGCCAGCAGCTCCCGAGGTTCGGGACTAGCGGGAGCGGGCACCGGGGAGCTGTTTTTT.

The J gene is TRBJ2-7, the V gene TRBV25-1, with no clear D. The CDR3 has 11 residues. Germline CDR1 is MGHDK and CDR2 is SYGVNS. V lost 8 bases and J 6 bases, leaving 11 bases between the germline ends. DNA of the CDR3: TGTGCCAGCGGCGCCATGGGCGAGCAGTACTTC. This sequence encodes CASGAMGEQYF.

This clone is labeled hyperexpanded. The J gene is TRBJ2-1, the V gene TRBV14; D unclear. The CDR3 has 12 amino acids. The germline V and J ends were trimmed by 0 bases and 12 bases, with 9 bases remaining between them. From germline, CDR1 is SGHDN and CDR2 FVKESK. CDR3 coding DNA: TGTGCCAGCAGCCAAGATCGGGCTACGCAGTTCTTC. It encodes CASSQDRATQFF. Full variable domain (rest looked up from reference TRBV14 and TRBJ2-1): EAGVTQFPSHSVIEKGQTVTLRCDPISGHDNLYWYRRVMGKEIKFLLHFVKESKQDESGMPNNRFLAERTGGTYSTLKVQPAELEDSGVYFCASSQDRATQFFGPGTRLTVL.

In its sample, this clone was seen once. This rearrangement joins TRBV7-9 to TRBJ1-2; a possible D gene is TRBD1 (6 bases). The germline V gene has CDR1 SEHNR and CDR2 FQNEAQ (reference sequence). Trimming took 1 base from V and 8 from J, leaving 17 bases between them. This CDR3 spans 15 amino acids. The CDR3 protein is CASSLEQGQTAGYTF. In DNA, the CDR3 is TGTGCCAGCAGCTTAGAGCAGGGGCAGACCGCCGGCTACACCTTC.

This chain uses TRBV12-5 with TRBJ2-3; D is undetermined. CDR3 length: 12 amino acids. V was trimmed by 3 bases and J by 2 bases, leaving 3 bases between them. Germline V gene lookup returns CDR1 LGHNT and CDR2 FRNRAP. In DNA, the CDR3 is TGTGCTAGTGGTTTAAACACAGATACGCAGTATTTT. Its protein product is CASGLNTDTQYF. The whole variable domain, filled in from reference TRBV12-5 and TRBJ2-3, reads DARVTQTPRHKVTEMGQEVTMRCQPILGHNTVFWYRQTMMQGLELLAYFRNRAPLDDSGMPKDRFSAEMPDATLATLKIQPSEPRDSAVYFCASGLNTDTQYFGPGTRLTVL.

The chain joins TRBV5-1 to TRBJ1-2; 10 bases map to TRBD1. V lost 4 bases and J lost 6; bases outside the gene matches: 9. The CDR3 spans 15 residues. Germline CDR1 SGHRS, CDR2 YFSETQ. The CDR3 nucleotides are TGCGCCAGCAGCGCCCGGACAGGGGGACTAGATGGCTACACCTTC. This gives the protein CASSARTGGLDGYTF.

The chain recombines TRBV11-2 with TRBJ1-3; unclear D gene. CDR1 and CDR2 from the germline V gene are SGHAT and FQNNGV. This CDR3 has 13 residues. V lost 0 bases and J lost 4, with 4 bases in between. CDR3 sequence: CASSLDLGNTIYF. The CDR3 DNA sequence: TGTGCCAGCAGCTTAGATCTAGGAAACACCATATATTTT.

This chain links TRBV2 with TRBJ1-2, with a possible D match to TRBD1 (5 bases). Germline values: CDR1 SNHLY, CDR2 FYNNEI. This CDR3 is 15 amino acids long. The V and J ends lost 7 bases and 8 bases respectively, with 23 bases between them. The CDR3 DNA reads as TGTGCCAGCAACCCCAGGGAGGGATACACGTGGGGCTACACCTTC. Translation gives CASNPREGYTWGYTF.

CDR3 protein: CASSFSSGQGYGYTF. Here the CDR3 DNA reads TGTGCCAGCAGTTTCTCGTCAGGCCAGGGCTATGGCTACACCTTC. This chain connects TRBV28 to TRBJ1-2; tentative D call: TRBD1 (5 bases). This CDR3 has 15 amino acids. V was trimmed by 3 bases and J by 4 bases, leaving 15 bases between them. Germline lookup yields CDR1 MDHEN and CDR2 SYDVKM.